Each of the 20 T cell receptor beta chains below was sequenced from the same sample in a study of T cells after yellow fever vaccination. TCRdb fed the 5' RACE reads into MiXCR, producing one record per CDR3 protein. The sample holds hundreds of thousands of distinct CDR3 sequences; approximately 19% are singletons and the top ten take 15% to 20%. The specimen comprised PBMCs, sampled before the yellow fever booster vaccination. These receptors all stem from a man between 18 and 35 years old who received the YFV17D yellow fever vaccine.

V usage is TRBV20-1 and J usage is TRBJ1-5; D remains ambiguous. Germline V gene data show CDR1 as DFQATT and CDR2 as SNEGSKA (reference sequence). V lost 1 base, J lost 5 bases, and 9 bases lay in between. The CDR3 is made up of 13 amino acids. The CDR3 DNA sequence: TGCAGTGCTAGAGCTTGGGGTCATCAGCCCCAGCATTTT. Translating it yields CSARAWGHQPQHF.

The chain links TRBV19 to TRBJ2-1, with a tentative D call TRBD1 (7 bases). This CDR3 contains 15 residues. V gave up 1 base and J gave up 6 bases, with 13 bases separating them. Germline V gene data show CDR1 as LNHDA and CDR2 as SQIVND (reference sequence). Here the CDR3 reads CASSIGQGGVNEQFF. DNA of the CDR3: TGTGCCAGTAGTATAGGGCAGGGGGGCGTCAATGAGCAGTTCTTC.

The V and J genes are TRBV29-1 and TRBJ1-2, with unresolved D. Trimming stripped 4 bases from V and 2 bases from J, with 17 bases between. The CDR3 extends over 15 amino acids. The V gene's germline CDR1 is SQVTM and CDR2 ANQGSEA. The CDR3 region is CSVVDIQSRNYGYTF. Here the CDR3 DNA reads TGCAGCGTTGTGGATATCCAGAGCCGCAACTATGGCTACACCTTC.

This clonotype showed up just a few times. The CDR3 DNA reads TGTGCCAGCAGCCAGCTACCAGGATCGAACACTGAAGCTTTCTTT. Its protein product is CASSQLPGSNTEAFF. The genes are TRBV4-2 and TRBJ1-1; D is ambiguous. V dropped 3 bases and J dropped 1 base, with 12 bases sitting between them. In germline, CDR1 is LGHNA, CDR2 YNFKEQ. This CDR3 contains 15 residues.

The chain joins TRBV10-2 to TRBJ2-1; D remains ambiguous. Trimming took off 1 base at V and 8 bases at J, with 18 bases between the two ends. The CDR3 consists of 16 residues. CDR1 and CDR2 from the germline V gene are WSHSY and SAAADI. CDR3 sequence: CASSEYPKGSHDEQFF. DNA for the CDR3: TGCGCCAGCAGTGAGTACCCGAAAGGATCGCACGATGAGCAGTTCTTC.

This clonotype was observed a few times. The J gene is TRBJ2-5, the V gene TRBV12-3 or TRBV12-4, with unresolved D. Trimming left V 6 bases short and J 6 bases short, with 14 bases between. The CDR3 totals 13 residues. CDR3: CASRRTDLQTQYF. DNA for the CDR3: TGTGCCAGCAGACGGACGGACCTACAGACCCAGTACTTC.

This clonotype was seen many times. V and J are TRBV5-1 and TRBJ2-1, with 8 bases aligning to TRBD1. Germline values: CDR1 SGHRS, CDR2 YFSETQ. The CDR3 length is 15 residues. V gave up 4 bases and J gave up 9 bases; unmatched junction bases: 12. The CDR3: CASSPRTGTLGEQFF. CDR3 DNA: TGCGCCAGCAGCCCCCGGACAGGGACTTTGGGTGAGCAGTTCTTC.

The CDR3 here is CASSLGVYRGWDGYTF. CDR3 in DNA: TGCGCCAGCAGCTTGGGAGTTTACAGGGGATGGGATGGCTACACCTTC. V is TRBV5-1 and J is TRBJ1-2; TRBD1 matches 7 bases. This CDR3 has 16 amino acids. Trimming removed 0 bases from V and 6 bases from J; junction bases left unmatched: 11. Germline values: CDR1 SGHRS, CDR2 YFSETQ.

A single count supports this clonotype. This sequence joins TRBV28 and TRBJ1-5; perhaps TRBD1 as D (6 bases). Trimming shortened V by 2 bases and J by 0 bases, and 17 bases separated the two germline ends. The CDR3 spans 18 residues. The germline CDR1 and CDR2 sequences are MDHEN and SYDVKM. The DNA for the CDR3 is TGTGCCAGCAGTTTAACGGCGAAAGGGGGTTATAGCAATCAGCCCCAGCATTTT. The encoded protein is CASSLTAKGGYSNQPQHF. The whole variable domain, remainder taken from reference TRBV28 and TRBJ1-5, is DVKVTQSSRYLVKRTGEKVFLECVQDMDHENMFWYRQDPGLGLRLIYFSYDVKMKEKGDIPEGYSVSREKKERFSLILESASTNQTSMYLCASSLTAKGGYSNQPQHFGDGTRLSIL.

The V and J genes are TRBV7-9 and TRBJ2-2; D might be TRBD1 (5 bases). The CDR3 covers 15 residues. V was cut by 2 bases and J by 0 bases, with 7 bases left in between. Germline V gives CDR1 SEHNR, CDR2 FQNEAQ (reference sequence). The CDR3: CASSLQDTNTGELFF. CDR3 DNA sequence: TGTGCCAGCAGCTTACAGGACACGAACACCGGGGAGCTGTTTTTT.

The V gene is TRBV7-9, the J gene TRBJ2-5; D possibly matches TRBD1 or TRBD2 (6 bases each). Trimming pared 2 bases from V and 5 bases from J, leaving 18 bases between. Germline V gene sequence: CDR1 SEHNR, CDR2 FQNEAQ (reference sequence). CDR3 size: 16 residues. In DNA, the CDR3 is TGTGCCAGCAGCTTACGCCTGGGGGGCCCTGGGGAGACCCAGTACTTC. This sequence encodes CASSLRLGGPGETQYF.

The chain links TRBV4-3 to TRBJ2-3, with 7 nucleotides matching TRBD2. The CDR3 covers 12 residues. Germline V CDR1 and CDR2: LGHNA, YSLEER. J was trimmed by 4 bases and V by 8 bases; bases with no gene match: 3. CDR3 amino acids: CASGGGADTQYF. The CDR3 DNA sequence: TGCGCCAGCGGGGGGGGGGCAGATACGCAGTATTTT.

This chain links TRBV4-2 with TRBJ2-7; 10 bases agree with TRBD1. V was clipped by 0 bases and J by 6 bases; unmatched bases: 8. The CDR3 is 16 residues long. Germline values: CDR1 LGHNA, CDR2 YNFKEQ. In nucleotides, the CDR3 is TGTGCCAGCAGCCAAGATTCCGGGACAGGGGCCTTCGAGCAGTACTTC. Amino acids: CASSQDSGTGAFEQYF.

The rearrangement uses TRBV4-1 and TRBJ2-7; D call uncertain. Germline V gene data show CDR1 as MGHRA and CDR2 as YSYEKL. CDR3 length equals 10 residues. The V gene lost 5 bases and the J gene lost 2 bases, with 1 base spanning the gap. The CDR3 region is CASSTYEQYV. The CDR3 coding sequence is TGCGCCAGCAGCACCTACGAGCAGTACGTC.

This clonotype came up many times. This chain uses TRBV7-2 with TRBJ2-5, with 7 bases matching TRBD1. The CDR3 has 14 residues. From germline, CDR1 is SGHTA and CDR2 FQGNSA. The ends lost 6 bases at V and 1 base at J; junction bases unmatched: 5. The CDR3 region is CASRPDRSQETQYF. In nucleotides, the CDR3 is TGTGCCAGCAGACCGGACAGGAGCCAAGAGACCCAGTACTTC.

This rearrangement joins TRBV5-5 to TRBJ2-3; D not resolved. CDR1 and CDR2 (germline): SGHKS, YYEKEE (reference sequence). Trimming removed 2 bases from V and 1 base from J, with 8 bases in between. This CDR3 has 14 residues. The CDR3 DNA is TGTGCCAGCAGCTTTTGGGTCGGCACAGATACGCAGTATTTT. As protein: CASSFWVGTDTQYF.

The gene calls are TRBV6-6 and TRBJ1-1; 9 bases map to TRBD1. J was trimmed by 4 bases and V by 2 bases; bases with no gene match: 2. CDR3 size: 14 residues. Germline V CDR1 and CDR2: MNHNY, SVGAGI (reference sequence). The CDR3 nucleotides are TGTGCCAGCAGTTACCGACAGGGGGGCACTGAAGCTTTCTTT. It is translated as CASSYRQGGTEAFF.

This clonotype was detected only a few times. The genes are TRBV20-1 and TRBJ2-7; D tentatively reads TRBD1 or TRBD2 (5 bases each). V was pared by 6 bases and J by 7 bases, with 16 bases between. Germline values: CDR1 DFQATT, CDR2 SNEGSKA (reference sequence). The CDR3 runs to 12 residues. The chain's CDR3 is CSAMLRWGEQYV. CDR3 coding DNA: TGCAGTGCCATGCTCCGATGGGGGGAGCAGTACGTC.

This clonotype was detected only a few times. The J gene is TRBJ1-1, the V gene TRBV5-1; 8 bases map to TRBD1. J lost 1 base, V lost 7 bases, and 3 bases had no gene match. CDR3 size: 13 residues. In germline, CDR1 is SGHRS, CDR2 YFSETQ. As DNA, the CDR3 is TGCGCCAGCTTCGGACAGGGGAACACTGAAGCTTTCTTT. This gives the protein CASFGQGNTEAFF.

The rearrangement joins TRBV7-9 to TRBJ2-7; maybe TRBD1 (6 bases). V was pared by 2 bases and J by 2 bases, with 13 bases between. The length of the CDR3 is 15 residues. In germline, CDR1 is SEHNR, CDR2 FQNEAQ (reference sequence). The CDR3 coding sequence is TGTGCCAGCAGCTTACTGTCCACAGGGCCCTACGAGCAGTACGTC. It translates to CASSLLSTGPYEQYV.